The 9 T cell receptor beta chains below come from one sample, sequenced in a study of T cells in Graves' hyperthyroidism and ophthalmopathy. Amplification of TCR beta CDR3 regions used RNA as the template. RT-PCR in the first round (using the HTBI primer set) targeted the TCR CDR3. TCRdb re-derived calls from the multiplex PCR reads in MiXCR, one entry per CDR3 protein. The sample includes some 350,000 distinct CDR3 sequences, roughly an eighth of them seen just once. The specimen sequenced was blood. These receptors originate from a woman aged 40 to 50 with Graves' ophthalmopathy.

The chain combines TRBV19 with TRBJ1-2; D is uncertain. V was shortened by 4 bases and J by 4 bases, with 10 bases between the two germline ends. This CDR3 contains 13 residues. Germline CDR1 LNHDA, CDR2 SQIVND (reference sequence). The CDR3 is CASSTPPLYGYTF. CDR3 nucleotide sequence: TGTGCCAGTAGTACCCCACCCCTCTATGGCTACACCTTC.

This clonotype was observed at least ten times. The CDR3 sequence is CASSGTGGRSPLHF. In DNA form, the CDR3 reads TGCGCCAGCAGCGGAACAGGGGGGCGTTCACCCCTCCACTTT. The chain links TRBV10-2 to TRBJ1-6; 8 bases map to TRBD1. Unmatched junction bases numbered 7, after V lost 6 bases and J lost 9 bases. In germline, CDR1 is WSHSY, CDR2 SAAADI. The CDR3 length is 14 residues.

This rearrangement joins TRBV5-1 to TRBJ1-1; D is uncertain. The CDR3 loop spans 14 amino acids. CDR1 is SGHRS, CDR2 YFSETQ, per germline. Trimming removed 5 bases from V and 4 bases from J, with 15 bases in between. The CDR3 reads CASSYSPQVTEAFF. CDR3 DNA sequence: TGCGCCAGCAGTTATTCCCCCCAGGTCACTGAAGCTTTCTTT.

The chain joins TRBV7-2 to TRBJ2-5; D is unresolved. CDR1 is SGHTA and CDR2 is FQGNSA in the germline V gene. With 4 bases removed from V and 2 bases from J, the gap between germline ends came to 14 bases. CDR3 size: 15 residues. The CDR3 DNA sequence: TGTGCCAGCAGCTCCCAAAGTAGGGTTCAAGAGACCCAGTACTTC. Its translation is CASSSQSRVQETQYF.

This clonotype was picked up many times. The chain has TRBV11-2 and TRBJ2-5; D possibly corresponds to TRBD1 (5 bases). The V gene's germline CDR1 is SGHAT and CDR2 FQNNGV. Trimming removed 1 base from V and 5 bases from J, with 11 bases in between. The CDR3 spans 14 residues. CDR3 in DNA: TGTGCCAGCAGCTTAGTTGGGGCAGGGGAGACCCAGTACTTC. This sequence encodes CASSLVGAGETQYF.

The chain combines TRBV25-1 with TRBJ2-1, with TRBD2 matching over 11 bases. The length of the CDR3 is 14 residues. CDR1 and CDR2 (germline): MGHDK, SYGVNS. Trimming cost V 5 bases and J 7 bases; bases outside gene matches: 4. The CDR3 sequence: CASSLAGGQNEQFF. The CDR3 DNA reads as TGTGCCAGCAGTCTAGCGGGAGGTCAAAATGAGCAGTTCTTC.

In DNA form, the CDR3 reads TGTGCCACCTCGAGGGGTGGGAATGAGCAGTTCTTC. Translating gives CATSRGGNEQFF. The J gene is TRBJ2-1, the V gene TRBV10-3; D is possibly TRBD1 or TRBD2 (5 bases each). Trimming removed 10 bases at V and 7 bases at J, with 14 bases between. Germline V gene lookup returns CDR1 ENHRY and CDR2 SYGVKD. CDR3 size: 12 residues.

The chain links TRBV29-1 to TRBJ2-6, with D maybe TRBD1 (5 bases). The V and J ends lost 1 base and 2 bases respectively, with 6 bases between them. This CDR3 comprises 14 residues. Germline loops: CDR1 SQVTM, CDR2 ANQGSEA. The CDR3 is CSVEARAGANVLTF. CDR3 sequence (DNA): TGCAGCGTTGAAGCCAGGGCTGGGGCCAACGTCCTGACTTTC.

This clonotype appeared a few times. The V gene is TRBV3-1, the J gene TRBJ2-2; D call uncertain. Germline V CDR1 and CDR2: LGHDT, YNNKEL (reference sequence). Trimming took 4 bases from V and 7 from J, leaving 7 bases between them. The CDR3 consists of 12 residues. This chain's CDR3 is CASSLLVGELFF. The DNA of the CDR3 is TGTGCCAGCAGCCTCCTAGTCGGGGAGCTGTTTTTT.